Each of the 21 T cell receptor beta chains below was sequenced from the same sample in a study of blood T cell repertoires in COVID-19. TCRdb's copy holds only in-frame clones and misses some; the assay was immunoSEQ multiplex PCR. The table shows some 100,000 clones, with 75% to 90% occurring only once. Material for sequencing was peripheral blood. The receptors shown here come from a human donor in a cohort sampled during active COVID-19.

This clone was observed a few times. The rearrangement links TRBV7-9 to TRBJ2-3, with 8 bases aligning to TRBD2. The CDR3 is made up of 16 amino acids. Germline CDR1 reads SEHNR; CDR2 reads FQNEAQ (reference sequence). J was trimmed by 1 base and V by 1 base; bases with no gene match: 4. The CDR3 sequence: CASSLGTSGGTDTQYF. The CDR3 region has the DNA TGTGCCAGCAGCTTAGGCACTAGCGGCGGCACAGATACGCAGTATTTT.

The chain is built from TRBV19 and TRBJ2-3; 16 bases align to TRBD2. V was clipped by 7 bases and J by 3 bases; unmatched bases: 4. In germline, CDR1 is LNHDA, CDR2 SQIVND (reference sequence). This CDR3 region has 16 residues. Here the CDR3 reads CASMGLAGGETDTQYF. CDR3 DNA sequence: TGTGCCAGTATGGGACTAGCGGGAGGGGAAACAGATACGCAGTATTTT. The variable domain in full, with the rest retrieved from reference TRBV19 and TRBJ2-3, is DGGITQSPKYLFRKEGQNVTLSCEQNLNHDAMYWYRQDPGQGLRLIYYSQIVNDFQKGDIAEGYSVSREKKESFPLTVTSAQKNPTAFYLCASMGLAGGETDTQYFGPGTRLTVL.

This clone was detected a few times. This sequence joins TRBV5-1 and TRBJ1-5, with TRBD1 identical over 10 bases. Trimming removed 4 bases from V and 3 bases from J; junction bases left unmatched: 7. This CDR3 comprises 16 residues. The germline V gene encodes CDR1 SGHRS and CDR2 YFSETQ. The CDR3 protein is CASSPGTGAPNQPQHF. DNA of the CDR3: TGCGCCAGCAGCCCCGGGACAGGGGCCCCCAATCAGCCCCAGCATTTT.

The chain has TRBV11-3 and TRBJ2-3, with TRBD2 as a possible D gene (5 bases). The V and J ends lost 1 base and 7 bases respectively, with 12 bases between them. The CDR3 runs 14 residues. CDR1 is SGHNT, CDR2 YENEEA, per germline. CDR3 amino acids: CASSLGRGLYTQYF. The CDR3 DNA follows: TGTGCCAGCAGCTTAGGCCGGGGTCTCTATACGCAGTATTTT. The whole variable domain, filled in from reference TRBV11-3 and TRBJ2-3, reads EAGVVQSPRYKIIEKKQPVAFWCNPISGHNTLYWYLQNLGQGPELLIRYENEEAVDDSQLPKDRFSAERLKGVDSTLKIQPAELGDSAVYLCASSLGRGLYTQYFGPGTRLTVL.

The V call is TRBV21-1, the J call TRBJ1-5; no check of the table's D call, TRBD1, against the DNA was made. TRBV21-1 is listed as a pseudogene. CDR3 length: 14 residues. The CDR3 region is CASSFRHLGQPQHF. The CDR3 DNA reads TGTGCCAGCAGCTTCAGACACCTCGGTCAGCCCCAGCATTTT.

The chain has TRBV5-4 and TRBJ2-5, with 7 bases that match TRBD1. The germline V gene has CDR1 SGHNT and CDR2 YYREEE (reference sequence). Trimming took 2 bases from V and 4 from J; bases not matched to a gene: 8. This CDR3 contains 15 residues. The CDR3 region is CASSLGRGSRETQYF. In nucleotides, the CDR3 is TGTGCCAGCAGCTTAGGCAGGGGGTCTCGAGAGACCCAGTACTTC.

This clone has only one observation. The chain recombines TRBV18 with TRBJ2-3; perhaps TRBD1 as D (6 bases). Trimming took off 3 bases at V and 4 bases at J, with 20 bases between the two ends. Germline V gene lookup returns CDR1 KGHSH and CDR2 LQKENI. This CDR3 is 17 amino acids long. CDR3: CASSPITGQVHSDTQYF. The CDR3 DNA reads as TGTGCCAGCTCACCGATAACAGGGCAGGTTCACTCAGATACGCAGTATTTT.

The chain joins TRBV5-1 to TRBJ1-1, with D possibly TRBD1 on 5 matching bases. The V gene's germline CDR1 is SGHRS and CDR2 YFSETQ. The CDR3 is 14 amino acids. V gave up 3 bases and J gave up 4 bases, with 13 bases separating them. The CDR3 bases are TGCGCCAGCAGCTCGACCGGGGGGAGCACTGAAGCTTTCTTT. This encodes CASSSTGGSTEAFF.

The chain is built from TRBV5-1 and TRBJ2-5; D may be TRBD2 (5 bases). V was shortened by 0 bases and J by 5 bases, with 11 bases between the two germline ends. This CDR3 contains 14 residues. From germline, CDR1 is SGHRS and CDR2 YFSETQ. For the CDR3, the DNA is TGCGCCAGCAGCTTGGAGGCTAGCCAGGAGACCCAGTACTTC. It yields the protein CASSLEASQETQYF.

V usage is TRBV21-1 and J usage is TRBJ2-5; TRBD2 is the table's D call and was not checked against the DNA. TRBV21-1 is designated a pseudogene. There are 18 residues in the CDR3. This chain's CDR3 is CASSPPRVSGGPRETQYF. The CDR3 DNA follows: TGTGCCAGCAGCCCGCCGCGGGTTAGCGGGGGACCAAGGGAGACCCAGTACTTC.

This chain links TRBV7-6 with TRBJ1-3, with 12 bases matching TRBD1. Trimming removed 5 bases from V and 6 bases from J; junction bases left unmatched: 5. The germline V gene has CDR1 SGHVS and CDR2 FNYEAQ. The CDR3 consists of 15 residues. In nucleotides, the CDR3 is TGTGCCAGCAGCGCCGGGACAGGGGGCGAAAACACCATATATTTT. Protein product: CASSAGTGGENTIYF.

This clone has more than one count but fewer than ten. This chain links TRBV5-4 with TRBJ2-1; TRBD2 matches 9 bases. This CDR3 contains 15 residues. The ends lost 5 bases at V and 7 bases at J; junction bases unmatched: 10. The germline V gene has CDR1 SGHNT and CDR2 YYREEE (reference sequence). The CDR3 DNA sequence: TGTGCCAGCAGGGGCGGGAGGGCCTTGGGGAATGAGCAGTTCTTC. As protein: CASRGGRALGNEQFF.

J is TRBJ2-3 and V is TRBV15, with D perhaps TRBD2 (7 bases). Trimming took off 4 bases at V and 6 bases at J, with 20 bases between the two ends. The CDR3 runs 16 residues. Germline V gene lookup returns CDR1 LNHNV and CDR2 YYDKDF (reference sequence). The CDR3 sequence is CATSTGLQGGLDTQYF. Here the CDR3 DNA reads TGTGCCACCAGCACCGGACTACAGGGAGGGTTGGATACGCAGTATTTT.

This clone was detected once. The J gene is TRBJ2-2, the V gene TRBV11-3, with a tentative D call TRBD1 (6 bases). Germline V lookup: CDR1 SGHNT, CDR2 YENEEA. The V and J ends lost 2 bases and 5 bases respectively, with 6 bases between them. This CDR3 is built from 13 residues. CDR3 residues: CASSLRGTGELFF. CDR3 in DNA: TGTGCCAGCAGCTTAAGGGGGACCGGGGAGCTGTTTTTT.

This rearrangement joins TRBV15 to TRBJ1-4, with unresolved D. Germline V gene sequence: CDR1 LNHNV, CDR2 YYDKDF (reference sequence). The CDR3 runs to 13 residues. Trimming stripped 0 bases from V and 10 bases from J, with 9 bases between. This CDR3 is CATSRDRSGKLFF. CDR3 sequence (DNA): TGTGCCACCAGCAGAGATCGGAGTGGAAAACTGTTTTTT.

This clone was recorded a few times. The rearrangement links TRBV19 to TRBJ2-5; TRBD2 agrees at 7 bases. Looked up from germline, CDR1 is LNHDA and CDR2 is SQIVND (reference sequence). The CDR3 spans 13 residues. J was trimmed by 5 bases and V by 3 bases; bases with no gene match: 3. CDR3 amino acids: CASSISGGETQYF. CDR3 in DNA: TGTGCCAGTAGTATCTCCGGGGGGGAGACCCAGTACTTC.

The chain is built from TRBV2 and TRBJ2-3; the match to TRBD2 covers 9 bases. CDR1 is SNHLY, CDR2 FYNNEI, per germline. V gave up 7 bases and J gave up 1 base; unmatched junction bases: 0. The CDR3 contains 13 residues. DNA of the CDR3: TGTGCCAGCATAGCGGGAGGCACAGATACGCAGTATTTT. Its protein product is CASIAGGTDTQYF.

The chain combines TRBV6-5 with TRBJ1-5; weak D call: TRBD1 (5 bases). The ends were cut back, 5 bases at V and 6 bases at J, with 14 bases in the middle. Germline assignment: CDR1 MNHEY and CDR2 SVGAGI. The CDR3 runs 14 residues. Here the CDR3 reads CASSQNAGGQPQHF. The CDR3 DNA sequence: TGTGCCAGCAGTCAGAATGCGGGGGGTCAGCCCCAGCATTTT.

The V call is TRBV10-3, the J call TRBJ2-2, with D unclear. The germline gives CDR1 ENHRY, CDR2 SYGVKD. The V end lost 1 base, the J end lost 1 base, and 4 bases lay between the germline ends. The CDR3 spans 14 residues. CDR3 amino acids: CAISEWQNTGELFF. The DNA for the CDR3 is TGTGCCATCAGTGAGTGGCAGAACACCGGGGAGCTGTTTTTT.

The rearrangement uses TRBV7-2 and TRBJ2-1, with D possibly matching TRBD1 (7 bases). CDR3 length: 15 amino acids. CDR1 SGHTA and CDR2 FQGNSA come from the germline V gene. Trimming removed 5 bases from V and 8 bases from J, with 19 bases in between. CDR3 DNA: TGTGCCAGCAGCCCGCAGGGGGGTCCCTCCGATGAGCAGTTCTTC. It specifies CASSPQGGPSDEQFF. Together with reference TRBV7-2 and TRBJ2-1, the CDR3 gives the full variable domain: GAGVSQSPSNKVTEKGKDVELRCDPISGHTALYWYRQSLGQGLEFLIYFQGNSAPDKSGLPSDRFSAERTGGSVSTLTIQRTQQEDSAVYLCASSPQGGPSDEQFFGPGTRLTVL.

Details on this clone: One junction end does not reproduce the germline sequence, and a read error may be involved. The rearrangement links TRBV29-1 to TRBJ2-2, with D perhaps matching TRBD1 (5 bases). Germline V gene sequence: CDR1 SQVTM, CDR2 ANQGSEA. The CDR3 covers 13 residues. CDR3 DNA sequence: TGCAGCGTGGAAGGGGCTGCGACCGGGGAGCTGTTTTTT. Translating it yields CSVEGAATGELFF.